This T cell receptor beta chain derives from a study of persistence of HIV-infected CD4 T cells. Study-level background: CD4+ T cells responding to CMV or HIV-1 Gag were isolated.

Cells were stimulated with CMV-infected fibroblast lysates at approximately 10 ug/mL. Memory cells lacking CD40L and CD69 with high CD45RO were sorted. Donors were HIV-1-infected adults who began suppressive ART during chronic infection. Study-wide results and caveats: CMV- and Gag-responding cells had lower TCRbeta richness than CD3/CD28-responding cells. Antigen-responding cells were enriched for degenerate expanded CDR3beta sequences.

The immunoSEQ assay was version 4, run in survey mode. Using immunoSEQ multiplex PCR, the repertoire was profiled, and TCRdb retains in-frame clones only, with some absent. The table shows about 28,000 clones, with around 82% occurring only once. Only one count was recorded for this clone. The antigen remains undetermined. Germline V gives CDR1 SGHTA, CDR2 FQGNSA. The CDR3 length is 15 residues. Trimming at V came to 2 bases and at J to 5 bases, leaving 5 bases not matched to a gene. Sequencing used CD4+ T cells sorted from PBMCs after approximately 19-hour stimulation, obtained from a patient who received antiretroviral therapy. The TCR was taken from an adult man with HIV who was CMV-seropositive. The rearrangement joins TRBV7-2 to TRBJ1-2; 10 positions agree with TRBD1. This CDR3 is CASSLNLGQGYGYTF. CDR3 DNA: TGTGCCAGCAGCTTAAACCTGGGACAGGGGTATGGCTACACCTTC.